Listed here are 9 T cell receptor beta chains from one sample, sequenced in a study of post-analysis software for immune sequencing data (dated by TCRdb to the mid-2010s). Study-level results and caveats: Significantly higher frequencies in patients than in controls were found for about 5 TRBV segments, including TRBV5-6, TRBV5-1 and TRBV20-1.

These receptors' targets are unknown. The library came from PCR. The sequencing machine was an Illumina HiSeq 2500. To reduce PCR and sequencing biases, unique molecular identifiers were built into the TCR beta cDNA libraries. TCRdb trimmed public reads at Q25 via fastp, called clones via MiXCR and kept in-frame beta chains. Each CDR3 protein appears once, grouped with its most common genes and DNA. Present in this sample are about 430,000 distinct CDR3 sequences, less than 40% of which were seen just once. Of the sample, 7.6% is held by the ten largest clones. The sample taken for sequencing was blood. The source of these receptors is a girl aged 2 to 9 with multiple sclerosis.

This chain uses TRBV18 with TRBJ2-1; 11 bases agree with TRBD2. V dropped 2 bases and J dropped 3; count of bases not matched to a gene: 15. CDR3 size: 20 residues. In germline, CDR1 is KGHSH, CDR2 LQKENI. CDR3 region: CASSPALAGVRASGYNEQFF. In DNA, the CDR3 is TGTGCCAGCTCACCAGCACTAGCGGGAGTCAGGGCCTCGGGCTACAATGAGCAGTTCTTC.

This clonotype was counted only a few times. V gene TRBV28 combines with J gene TRBJ2-3; perhaps TRBD2 as D (5 bases). Germline V gene sequence: CDR1 MDHEN, CDR2 SYDVKM. Trimming stripped 8 bases from V and 1 base from J, with 7 bases between. This CDR3 is built from 12 residues. CDR3 sequence (DNA): TGTGCCAGCCTGGAGGGCACAGATACGCAGTATTTT. It is translated as CASLEGTDTQYF.

The chain joins TRBV6-5 to TRBJ2-3; TRBD1 is a possible D gene (6 bases). This CDR3 spans 16 amino acids. V was clipped by 3 bases and J by 0 bases, with 13 bases between them. The germline V gene encodes CDR1 MNHEY and CDR2 SVGAGI. CDR3 DNA sequence: TGTGCCAGCAGTTATGAGGAGCAGGGGAGCACAGATACGCAGTATTTT. It encodes CASSYEEQGSTDTQYF.

The chain is built from TRBV12-3 or TRBV12-4 and TRBJ2-5; 8 bases are shared with TRBD2. There are 13 residues in the CDR3. The V gene end was trimmed by 7 bases and the J gene end by 3 bases; junction bases not matched to a gene: 4. The CDR3 DNA reads TGTGCCAGCACCAGACTAGCGAAAGAGACCCAGTACTTC. It specifies CASTRLAKETQYF.

V and J are TRBV5-1 and TRBJ2-7; tentative D call: TRBD1 (6 bases). This CDR3 is built from 12 residues. In germline, CDR1 is SGHRS, CDR2 YFSETQ. Deletions cut 4 bases from V and 5 bases from J, with 10 bases between. This CDR3 reads CASSEGGHEQYF. In nucleotides, the CDR3 is TGCGCCAGCAGCGAAGGGGGTCACGAGCAGTACTTC.

The gene calls are TRBV28 and TRBJ2-3, with D possibly TRBD2 on 6 matching bases. Per the germline V gene, CDR1 is MDHEN and CDR2 is SYDVKM. V lost 4 bases and J 5 bases, leaving 13 bases between the germline ends. The CDR3 is 14 residues long. CDR3 amino acids: CASSWPGVRDTQYF. DNA for the CDR3: TGTGCCAGCAGTTGGCCGGGAGTAAGAGATACGCAGTATTTT.

The gene calls are TRBV2 and TRBJ2-7; 11 positions agree with TRBD2. Trimming at V came to 3 bases and at J to 4 bases, leaving 2 bases not matched to a gene. Germline CDR1 SNHLY, CDR2 FYNNEI. The CDR3 is 14 amino acids. Here the CDR3 DNA reads TGTGCCAGCAGTGATGGGACTAGCGGATACGAGCAGTACTTC. Protein: CASSDGTSGYEQYF.

J is TRBJ1-6 and V is TRBV5-1; D perhaps matches TRBD1 (5 bases). This CDR3 region has 18 residues. V lost 1 base, J lost 7 bases, and 21 bases lay in between. Per the germline V gene, CDR1 is SGHRS and CDR2 is YFSETQ. The CDR3 region is CASSLSAGLERRNSPLHF. The CDR3, as DNA: TGCGCCAGCAGCTTGTCCGCAGGGTTGGAAAGGAGGAATTCACCCCTCCACTTT.

This clonotype was found a few times. The V and J genes are TRBV11-2 and TRBJ1-2, with D tentatively TRBD1 (5 bases). The V end lost 2 bases, the J end lost 6 bases, and 13 bases lay between the germline ends. From germline, CDR1 is SGHAT and CDR2 FQNNGV. CDR3 length: 14 amino acids. For the CDR3, the DNA is TGTGCCAGCAGCTTAATAGGACAATCAGATGGCTACACCTTC. This translates into CASSLIGQSDGYTF.